Presented here are 21 T cell receptor beta chains from one specimen sequenced in a study of shared clonotypes between healthy human individuals. Profiling relied on immunoSEQ multiplex PCR, and the TCRdb table lists in-frame clones only, not all of them. This sample has around 620,000 clones, with roughly 95% found just once. CD8 cells regarded as naive lacked CD45RO, were positively chosen for CCR7, and omitted terminally differentiated effector memory CD45RA+ cells. The sequencing sample was made of naive CD8+ T cells sorted from blood. The receptors stem from a woman between 25 and 40 years old in good health.

The rearrangement uses TRBV27 and TRBJ1-1; D uncertain. The CDR3 is 16 residues long. Between the trimmed V and J ends, which lost 2 bases and 0 bases, there was a span of 13 bases. Germline V gene lookup returns CDR1 MNHEY and CDR2 SMNVEV (reference sequence). The CDR3, as DNA: TGTGCCAGCAGTTTAAAGGCCACCAGGTTGAACACTGAAGCTTTCTTT. Translating gives CASSLKATRLNTEAFF.

The J gene is TRBJ2-1, the V gene TRBV19, with TRBD2 as a possible D gene (6 bases). This CDR3 spans 17 amino acids. Trimming removed 1 base at V and 10 bases at J, with 23 bases between. CDR1 LNHDA and CDR2 SQIVND come from the germline V gene (reference sequence). The DNA for the CDR3 is TGTGCCAGTAGTATAGCGGTTGGGACTGAGGATCTAGGGGAGCAGTTCTTC. This sequence encodes CASSIAVGTEDLGEQFF.

This sequence joins TRBV10-1 and TRBJ2-6; 9 bases line up with TRBD1. The CDR3 covers 18 residues. Germline V CDR1 and CDR2: WNHNN, SYGVQD (reference sequence). V was clipped by 10 bases and J by 2 bases; unmatched bases: 15. The CDR3 spells CATTPPGQGSPGANVLTF. CDR3 nucleotide sequence: TGCGCCACCACCCCCCCGGGACAGGGTTCCCCTGGGGCCAACGTCCTGACTTTC.

The V and J genes are TRBV28 and TRBJ2-2; perhaps TRBD1 as D (7 bases). The V gene lost 6 bases and the J gene lost 4 bases, with 12 bases spanning the gap. The CDR3 is made up of 14 amino acids. CDR1 and CDR2 from the germline V gene are MDHEN and SYDVKM. The CDR3 is CASRHQGGTGELFF. The CDR3 DNA reads TGTGCCAGCAGACATCAGGGGGGCACCGGGGAGCTGTTTTTT.

This chain connects TRBV2 to TRBJ2-7; 9 bases map to TRBD2. Per the germline V gene, CDR1 is SNHLY and CDR2 is FYNNEI. The CDR3 has 13 amino acids. V lost 4 bases to trimming and J lost 5 bases; unmatched junction nucleotides: 3. The CDR3 loop is CASSGLAGNEQYF. The CDR3 bases are TGTGCCAGCAGTGGTCTAGCGGGAAACGAGCAGTACTTC.

In regard to this clone: Other DNA sequences in the same sample also yield this CDR3. The rearrangement links TRBV27 to TRBJ1-5; TRBD1 is a possible D gene (5 bases). This CDR3 comprises 14 residues. With 1 base removed from V and 3 bases from J, the gap between germline ends came to 7 bases. Germline CDR1 and CDR2: MNHEY and SMNVEV (reference sequence). The DNA of the CDR3 is TGTGCCAGCAGTTTATTAGGGGCCAATCAGCCCCAGCATTTT. It codes for CASSLLGANQPQHF.

About this clone: The same CDR3 can be traced to other DNA sequences in this sample. The chain employs TRBV27 and TRBJ2-7, with TRBD2 as a possible D gene (5 bases). The germline V and J ends were trimmed by 3 bases and 3 bases, with 12 bases remaining between them. Germline V gene data show CDR1 as MNHEY and CDR2 as SMNVEV (reference sequence). The CDR3 has 14 residues. CDR3 region: CASSFSAGGYEQYF. CDR3 coding DNA: TGTGCCAGCAGTTTCTCCGCGGGCGGCTACGAGCAGTACTTC.

The V gene is TRBV10-3, the J gene TRBJ2-1, with D unclear. V dropped 3 bases and J dropped 5 bases, with 20 bases sitting between them. Germline-derived CDR1 and CDR2 are ENHRY and SYGVKD. This CDR3 spans 17 amino acids. The CDR3 is CAISDDLTRAHDNEQFF. The CDR3 bases are TGTGCCATCAGTGATGACCTAACAAGGGCCCACGACAATGAGCAGTTCTTC.

The V and J genes are TRBV5-4 and TRBJ2-3; 8 bases match TRBD2. There are 18 residues in the CDR3. The germline CDR1 and CDR2 sequences are SGHNT and YYREEE (reference sequence). J gave up 2 bases and V 3 bases, and 14 bases lay outside the gene matches. CDR3 DNA: TGTGCCAGCAGCTCTCGCGACGGGAGGGCAGGGTACACAGATACGCAGTATTTT. It encodes CASSSRDGRAGYTDTQYF.

This CDR3 is CASNERGYNEQFF. The CDR3 DNA is TGTGCCAGTAACGAGCGGGGATACAATGAGCAGTTCTTC. The V call is TRBV19, the J call TRBJ2-1, with TRBD2 identical over 7 bases. Germline lookup yields CDR1 LNHDA and CDR2 SQIVND (reference sequence). V was clipped by 7 bases and J by 4 bases; unmatched bases: 4. The CDR3 spans 13 residues.

This clone was picked up one time. The chain has TRBV12-5 and TRBJ1-2; unclear D gene. The CDR3 consists of 14 residues. Per germline, CDR1 LGHNT and CDR2 FRNRAP. V was shortened by 6 bases and J by 6 bases, with 17 bases between the two germline ends. CDR3 coding DNA: TGTGCTAGTGGCCTGCTCGGAGGGTTTGATGGCTACACCTTC. Protein sequence: CASGLLGGFDGYTF.

The V gene is TRBV7-2, the J gene TRBJ2-7; no reliable D call. Trimming left V 5 bases short and J 1 base short, with 6 bases between. Germline assignment: CDR1 SGHTA and CDR2 FQGNSA. The CDR3 has 12 residues. The CDR3 DNA follows: TGTGCCAGCAGCCCCCTATCCTACGAGCAGTACTTC. It specifies CASSPLSYEQYF. Filled out from reference TRBV7-2 and TRBJ2-7, the complete variable domain reads GAGVSQSPSNKVTEKGKDVELRCDPISGHTALYWYRQSLGQGLEFLIYFQGNSAPDKSGLPSDRFSAERTGGSVSTLTIQRTQQEDSAVYLCASSPLSYEQYFGPGTRLTVT.

The V and J genes are TRBV5-6 and TRBJ1-4; unclear D gene. The CDR3 loop spans 17 amino acids. CDR1 SGHDT and CDR2 YYEEEE come from the germline V gene. Trimming shortened V by 7 bases and J by 0 bases, and 19 bases separated the two germline ends. Here the CDR3 reads CASSYEGGLATNEKLFF. CDR3 nucleotide sequence: TGTGCCAGCTCCTATGAGGGCGGCCTGGCAACTAATGAAAAACTGTTTTTT.

The V and J genes are TRBV7-9 and TRBJ1-1; D unclear. V was pared by 5 bases and J by 6 bases, with 19 bases between. Germline CDR1 reads SEHNR; CDR2 reads FQNEAQ (reference sequence). There are 15 residues in the CDR3. The CDR3 reads CASSDLGKNRAEAFF. The CDR3 coding sequence is TGTGCCAGCAGCGACTTGGGAAAAAATCGGGCTGAAGCTTTCTTT.

V is TRBV29-1 and J is TRBJ2-1; 7 nucleotides align to TRBD2. Unmatched junction bases numbered 2, after V lost 4 bases and J lost 2 bases. Looked up from germline, CDR1 is SQVTM and CDR2 is ANQGSEA. CDR3 size: 13 residues. For the CDR3, the DNA is TGCAGCGTTGCGAGCGGGACCTACAATGAGCAGTTCTTC. It is translated as CSVASGTYNEQFF.

The chain employs TRBV28 and TRBJ2-5; D is undetermined. The CDR3 contains 13 residues. Germline V lookup: CDR1 MDHEN, CDR2 SYDVKM. Trimming cost V 6 bases and J 5 bases, with 13 bases left between them. The CDR3 reads CASRGPDSETQYF. The CDR3 DNA sequence: TGTGCCAGCAGAGGACCAGACTCGGAGACCCAGTACTTC.

V is TRBV6-1 and J is TRBJ1-4, with D perhaps matching TRBD1 (6 bases). Germline V gives CDR1 MNHNS, CDR2 SASEGT. The CDR3 is 15 residues long. Trimming stripped 1 base from V and 5 bases from J, with 11 bases between. The CDR3 is CASSEGDRPNEKLFF. CDR3 DNA: TGTGCCAGCAGTGAAGGAGACAGGCCGAATGAAAAACTGTTTTTT.

The CDR3 DNA reads as TGTGCCAGCAGTACTCCACTAGCGTACGAGCAGTACTTC. Protein sequence: CASSTPLAYEQYF. V gene TRBV6-6 combines with J gene TRBJ2-7; 7 bases are a match to TRBD2. Per germline, CDR1 MNHNY and CDR2 SVGAGI (reference sequence). V shed 5 bases and J 4 bases; nucleotides not matched to a gene: 5. The CDR3 is 13 amino acids.

The chain is built from TRBV7-9 and TRBJ1-6, with TRBD1 as a possible D gene (5 bases). From germline, CDR1 is SEHNR and CDR2 FQNEAQ (reference sequence). V lost 4 bases to trimming and J lost 8 bases, with 9 bases between them. This CDR3 spans 13 amino acids. CDR3 coding DNA: TGTGCCAGCAGCTCGACAGACTATTCACCCCTCCACTTT. Protein: CASSSTDYSPLHF.

Note on this clone: Other DNA variants within this sample encode the same CDR3. This sequence joins TRBV28 and TRBJ2-7, with unresolved D. Trimming pared 6 bases from V and 2 bases from J, leaving 11 bases between. The germline V gene encodes CDR1 MDHEN and CDR2 SYDVKM. The CDR3 extends over 13 amino acids. The CDR3 coding sequence is TGTGCCAGCAGCCCGGGCCCAGCCTACGAGCAGTACTTC. Amino acid sequence: CASSPGPAYEQYF.

V is TRBV6-5 and J is TRBJ2-3; 9 bases are shared with TRBD2. The CDR3 is 14 amino acids. The germline gives CDR1 MNHEY, CDR2 SVGAGI. The V and J ends lost 6 bases and 3 bases, in that order; junction bases with no gene match: 4. CDR3 residues: CASSNLAGTDTQYF. The DNA for the CDR3 is TGTGCCAGCAGCAACCTAGCGGGAACAGATACGCAGTATTTT.